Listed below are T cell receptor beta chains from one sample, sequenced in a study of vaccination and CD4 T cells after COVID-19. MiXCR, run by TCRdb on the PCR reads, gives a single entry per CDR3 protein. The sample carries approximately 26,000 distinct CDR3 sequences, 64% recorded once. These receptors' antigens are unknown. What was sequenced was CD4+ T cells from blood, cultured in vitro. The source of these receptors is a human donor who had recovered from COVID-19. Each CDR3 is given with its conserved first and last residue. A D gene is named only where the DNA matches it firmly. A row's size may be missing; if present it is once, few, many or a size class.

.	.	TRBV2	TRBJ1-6	CASSRQVAGNSPLHF	TGTGCCAGCAGTCGGCAAGTCGCTGGCAATTCACCCCTCCACTTT
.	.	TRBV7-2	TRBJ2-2	CASSFARGTGELFF	TGTGCCAGCAGCTTTGCCAGGGGCACCGGGGAGCTGTTTTTT
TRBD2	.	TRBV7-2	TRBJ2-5	CASSLRRGSGEETQYF	TGTGCCAGCAGCTTAAGGAGGGGTAGCGGGGAAGAGACCCAGTACTTC
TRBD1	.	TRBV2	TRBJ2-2	CAAWGTGRATGELFF	TGTGCCGCTTGGGGGACAGGGCGCGCCACCGGGGAGCTGTTTTTT
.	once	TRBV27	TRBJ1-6	CASSWRQPNSPLHF	TGTGCCAGCAGCTGGAGGCAGCCCAATTCACCCCTCCACTTT
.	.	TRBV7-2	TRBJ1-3	CASSFQGLSGNTIYF	TGTGCCAGCAGCTTCCAAGGGCTATCGGGAAACACCATATATTTT
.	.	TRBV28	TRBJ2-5	CASSPRQLQETQYF	TGTGCCAGCAGTCCCCGACAACTGCAAGAGACCCAGTACTTC
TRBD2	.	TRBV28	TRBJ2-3	CASSPPVAGSTDTQYF	TGTGCCAGCAGTCCGCCCGTAGCGGGATCCACAGATACGCAGTATTTT
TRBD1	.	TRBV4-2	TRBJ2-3	CASSPGQGITDTQYF	TGTGCCAGCAGCCCCGGACAGGGCATCACAGATACGCAGTATTTT
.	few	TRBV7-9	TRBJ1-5	CASSLEGRGVQPQHF	TGTGCCAGCAGCTTAGAGGGGCGGGGGGTCCAGCCCCAGCATTTT
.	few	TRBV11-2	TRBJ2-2	CASRPGGGSNTGELFF	TGTGCCAGCAGGCCGGGGGGCGGGTCGAACACCGGGGAGCTGTTTTTT
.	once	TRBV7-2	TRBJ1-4	CASSPVPVNNEKLFF	TGTGCCAGCAGCCCGGTTCCGGTTAATAATGAAAAACTGTTTTTT
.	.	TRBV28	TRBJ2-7	CASSPWDRRTYEQYF	TGTGCCAGCAGTCCCTGGGACCGCCGGACCTACGAGCAGTACTTC
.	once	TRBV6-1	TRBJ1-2	CASREAGGLNYGYTF	TGTGCCAGCAGGGAAGCGGGGGGCCTTAACTATGGCTACACCTTC
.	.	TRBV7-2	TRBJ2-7	CASSLLAQGQSREQYF	TGTGCCAGCAGCTTACTTGCACAGGGCCAGTCGAGGGAGCAGTACTTC
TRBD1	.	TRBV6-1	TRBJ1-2	CASIQPGTANYGYTF	TGTGCCAGCATACAACCAGGGACAGCTAACTATGGCTACACCTTC
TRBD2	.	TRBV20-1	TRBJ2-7	CSAPGRPSGTYEQYF	TGCAGTGCCCCCGGGAGGCCTAGCGGTACCTACGAGCAGTACTTC
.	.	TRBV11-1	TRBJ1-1	CASSDWDTPNTEAFF	TGTGCCAGCAGCGATTGGGACACCCCGAACACTGAAGCTTTCTTT
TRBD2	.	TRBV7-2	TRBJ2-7	CASSPRTSGRVGEQYF	TGTGCCAGCAGCCCCCGCACTAGCGGGAGGGTTGGCGAGCAGTACTTC
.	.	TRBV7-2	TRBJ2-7	CASSFPTGSSYEQYF	TGTGCCAGCAGCTTTCCGACCGGGAGCTCCTACGAGCAGTACTTC
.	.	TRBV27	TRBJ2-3	CASSLSGFTDTQYF	TGCGCCAGCAGTTTATCAGGATTCACAGATACGCAGTATTTT
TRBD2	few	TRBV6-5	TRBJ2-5	CASSSPRLAGGPQETQYF	TGTGCCAGCAGTTCGCCGAGACTAGCGGGAGGTCCCCAAGAGACCCAGTACTTC
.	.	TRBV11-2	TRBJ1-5	CASSPTGSRLQHF	TGTGCCAGCAGCCCCACGGGCAGTAGGTTGCAGCATTTT
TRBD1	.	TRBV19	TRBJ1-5	CASSTSDRGWQPQHF	TGTGCCAGTAGTACCTCCGACAGGGGGTGGCAGCCCCAGCATTTT
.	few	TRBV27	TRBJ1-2	CASSLGPQNFYGYTF	TGTGCCAGCAGTTTAGGGCCCCAGAACTTCTATGGCTACACCTTC
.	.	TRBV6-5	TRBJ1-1	CASSYSRRTEAFF	TGTGCCAGCAGTTACTCAAGGCGCACTGAAGCTTTCTTT
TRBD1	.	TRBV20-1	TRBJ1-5	CSAVDRVHQPQHF	TGCAGTGCCGTCGACAGGGTACATCAGCCCCAGCATTTT
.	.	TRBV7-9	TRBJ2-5	CAIGGGGSVKQETQYF	TGTGCCATAGGGGGGGGAGGTTCTGTCAAGCAAGAGACCCAGTACTTC
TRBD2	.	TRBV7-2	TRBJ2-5	CASSSPTSGIGETQYF	TGTGCCAGCAGCTCTCCGACTAGCGGGATTGGGGAGACCCAGTACTTC
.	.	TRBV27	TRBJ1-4	CASSLGGQRNEKLFF	TGTGCCAGCAGTTTAGGGGGGCAGAGAAATGAAAAACTGTTTTTT
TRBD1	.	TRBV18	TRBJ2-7	CASSPLRDRPPYEQYF	TGTGCCAGCTCACCACTCAGGGACAGGCCTCCCTACGAGCAGTACTTC
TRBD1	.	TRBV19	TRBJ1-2	CASKGTAYGYTF	TGTGCCAGTAAAGGGACAGCCTATGGCTACACCTTC
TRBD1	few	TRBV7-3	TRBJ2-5	CASSPDGGQGETQYF	TGTGCCAGCAGCCCAGATGGGGGACAGGGCGAGACCCAGTACTTC
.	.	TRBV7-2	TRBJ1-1	CASSLGQSNTEAFF	TGTGCCAGCAGCTTAGGACAGTCCAACACTGAAGCTTTCTTT
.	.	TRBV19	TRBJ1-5	CASTRGRSNQPQHF	TGTGCCAGTACTCGCGGGCGGAGCAATCAGCCCCAGCATTTT
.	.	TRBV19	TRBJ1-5	CASSPLTGGSGQPQHF	TGTGCCAGTAGTCCCTTGACAGGCGGGTCGGGGCAGCCCCAGCATTTT
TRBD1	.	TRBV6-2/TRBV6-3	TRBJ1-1	CASSYQDRVIAVEAFF	TGTGCCAGCAGTTACCAGGACAGGGTTATTGCCGTTGAAGCTTTCTTT
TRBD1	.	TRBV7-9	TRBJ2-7	CASSHQDRVRTGQYF	TGTGCCAGCAGCCATCAGGACAGGGTGCGTACGGGGCAGTACTTC
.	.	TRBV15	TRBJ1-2	CATSRRDSADLNYGYTF	TGTGCCACCTCCAGGCGGGACTCAGCCGACCTTAACTATGGCTACACCTTC
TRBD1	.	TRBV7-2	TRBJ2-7	CASSFGTGLYEQYF	TGTGCCAGCAGCTTCGGGACAGGGTTATACGAGCAGTACTTC
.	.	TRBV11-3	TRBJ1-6	CASSFGTNSPLHF	TGTGCCAGCAGCTTCGGGACTAATTCACCCCTCCACTTT
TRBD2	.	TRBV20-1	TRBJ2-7	CSARGGRPGLAGGEIEQYF	TGCAGTGCTAGAGGGGGACGTCCGGGACTAGCGGGAGGTGAAATCGAGCAGTACTTC
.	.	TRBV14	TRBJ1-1	CASSRRSATEAFF	TGTGCCAGCAGTAGGCGGTCGGCCACTGAAGCTTTCTTT
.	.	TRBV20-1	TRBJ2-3	CSTPRPSGDVYRDTQYF	TGCAGTACCCCTCGACCGTCAGGGGATGTTTATAGGGATACGCAGTATTTT
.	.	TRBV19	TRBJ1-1	CASSRRNTEAFF	TGTGCCAGTAGTAGACGGAACACTGAAGCTTTCTTT
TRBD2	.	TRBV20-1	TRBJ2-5	CSARPLSGAKETQYF	TGCAGTGCTAGACCTCTTAGCGGGGCAAAAGAGACCCAGTACTTC
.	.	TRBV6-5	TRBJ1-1	CASSYGGLEGLNTEAFF	TGTGCCAGCAGTTACGGTGGTCTAGAGGGGTTGAACACTGAAGCTTTCTTT
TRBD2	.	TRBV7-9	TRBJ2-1	CASSQAGAGQFF	TGTGCCAGCAGCCAAGCGGGAGCTGGGCAGTTCTTC
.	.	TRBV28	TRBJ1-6	CASSLRLSPLHF	TGTGCCAGCAGTTTAAGATTATCACCCCTCCACTTT
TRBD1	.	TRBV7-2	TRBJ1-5	CASSPGGLEPQHF	TGTGCCAGCAGCCCAGGGGGATTGGAGCCCCAGCATTTT
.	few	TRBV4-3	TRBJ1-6	CASSRGTGSSSPLHF	TGCGCCAGCAGCCGAGGTACAGGGTCCAGTTCACCCCTCCACTTT
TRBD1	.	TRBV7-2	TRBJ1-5	CASSPRTGPNQPQHF	TGTGCCAGCAGCCCTCGGACAGGACCCAATCAGCCCCAGCATTTT
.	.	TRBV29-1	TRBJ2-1	CSVEEYGKSLNEQFF	TGCAGCGTTGAGGAGTACGGGAAGTCCCTCAATGAGCAGTTCTTC
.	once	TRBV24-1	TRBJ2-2	CATSEQSQGSTGELFF	TGTGCCACCAGTGAACAATCACAGGGATCCACCGGGGAGCTGTTTTTT
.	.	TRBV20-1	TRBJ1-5	CSASPGGGHSKPQHF	TGCAGTGCTAGCCCCGGGGGGGGACACTCCAAGCCCCAGCATTTT
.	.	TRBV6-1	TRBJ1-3	CASTAYRADTIYF	TGTGCCAGCACGGCCTACAGGGCTGACACCATATATTTT
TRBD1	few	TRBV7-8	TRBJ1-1	CASSVGTGGGGTEAFF	TGTGCCAGCAGCGTCGGGACAGGGGGCGGTGGCACTGAAGCTTTCTTT
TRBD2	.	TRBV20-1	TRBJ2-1	CSASDPVYGGRSRSYNEQFF	TGCAGTGCTAGTGATCCAGTTTATGGCGGGAGATCCCGCTCCTACAATGAGCAGTTCTTC
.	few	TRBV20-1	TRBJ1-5	CSAFTGSLIRNQPQHF	TGCAGTGCTTTCACAGGGAGTCTAATTAGAAATCAGCCCCAGCATTTT